The 11 T cell receptor beta chains below all came from one sample that was sequenced in a study of memory CD4+ T cells and cytomegalovirus serostatus. The sort gate was single viable CD3+CD4+CD8-CD45RO+ cells for memory CD4+ T cells. TCRdb's copy holds only in-frame clones and misses some; the assay was immunoSEQ multiplex PCR. The repertoire holds some 41,000 clones, with roughly three quarters as singletons. Sequenced material: memory CD4+ T cells from blood. These receptors originate from an adult in good health and CMV-seronegative.

The chain is built from TRBV19 and TRBJ2-3; no clear D. The CDR3 spans 12 residues. CDR1 LNHDA and CDR2 SQIVND come from the germline V gene (reference sequence). V lost 6 bases and J 2 bases, leaving 6 bases between the germline ends. As DNA, the CDR3 is TGTGCCAGTAGCAGCTTCACAGATACGCAGTATTTT. This encodes CASSSFTDTQYF.

The J gene is TRBJ1-5, the V gene TRBV6-5; D gene unclear. The germline V gene has CDR1 MNHEY and CDR2 SVGAGI. V shed 0 bases and J shed 9 bases, with 9 bases lying between them. CDR3 length: 13 residues. The CDR3 spells CASSYSISSPQHF. The CDR3 DNA reads as TGTGCCAGCAGTTACTCGATTTCTTCGCCCCAGCATTTT.

The chain uses TRBV2 and TRBJ1-2; 8 nucleotides align to TRBD1. The germline CDR1 and CDR2 sequences are SNHLY and FYNNEI. V trimming: 8 bases; J trimming: 7 bases; junction bases outside the gene matches: 3. The CDR3 totals 11 residues. CDR3: CASGTGGGYTF. The CDR3, as DNA: TGTGCCAGCGGGACAGGTGGTGGCTACACCTTC.

V gene TRBV2 combines with J gene TRBJ2-5; a possible D gene is TRBD1 (5 bases). The CDR3 is made up of 13 amino acids. Trimming left V 4 bases short and J 5 bases short, with 11 bases between. CDR1 and CDR2 from the germline V gene are SNHLY and FYNNEI. The CDR3 DNA reads as TGTGCCAGCAGTGTCAGGGAAGGGGAGACCCAGTACTTC. This gives the protein CASSVREGETQYF.

The chain links TRBV7-8 to TRBJ1-5; D is uncertain. The CDR3 spans 15 residues. Trimming stripped 0 bases from V and 0 bases from J, with 6 bases between. CDR1 is SGHVS, CDR2 FQNEAQ, per germline. This CDR3 is CASSLARVSNQPQHF. The CDR3 DNA reads TGTGCCAGCAGCTTAGCGAGGGTTAGCAATCAGCCCCAGCATTTT.

The genes are TRBV6-6 and TRBJ2-1; maybe TRBD1 (5 bases). The CDR3 extends over 11 amino acids. V lost 5 bases and J lost 8, with 7 bases in between. Germline V gene sequence: CDR1 MNHNY, CDR2 SVGAGI (reference sequence). The CDR3: CASSPGYEQFF. Written as DNA, the CDR3 is TGTGCCAGCAGTCCAGGGTATGAGCAGTTCTTC.

J is TRBJ1-2 and V is TRBV6-5; D ambiguous. The length of the CDR3 is 13 residues. Germline V CDR1 and CDR2: MNHEY, SVGAGI. Trimming pared 5 bases from V and 4 bases from J, leaving 11 bases between. The CDR3 here is CASSNLGLYGYTF. The CDR3 bases are TGTGCCAGCAGTAACTTGGGTCTCTATGGCTACACCTTC.

This clone was recorded a few times. V usage is TRBV7-9 and J usage is TRBJ1-4; D gene unclear. Germline CDR1 and CDR2: SEHNR and FQNEAQ (reference sequence). Trimming stripped 2 bases from V and 7 bases from J, with 14 bases between. The CDR3 is made up of 15 amino acids. The CDR3 loop reads CASSLIRTGIEKLFF. CDR3 coding DNA: TGTGCCAGCAGCTTAATCAGGACGGGGATTGAAAAACTGTTTTTT.

The chain employs TRBV7-2 and TRBJ1-5; D call uncertain. The CDR3 contains 13 residues. V was cut by 3 bases and J by 3 bases, with 6 bases left in between. Germline CDR1 SGHTA, CDR2 FQGNSA. The CDR3, as DNA: TGTGCCAGCAGCTTGTCAGTCAATCAGCCCCAGCATTTT. Translation: CASSLSVNQPQHF.

The chain combines TRBV2 with TRBJ2-7; the match to TRBD1 covers 9 bases. Germline CDR1 and CDR2: SNHLY and FYNNEI. This CDR3 is 14 amino acids long. J was trimmed by 0 bases and V by 6 bases; bases with no gene match: 3. CDR3 coding DNA: TGTGCCAGCAGGGGACAGGGACGCTCCTACGAGCAGTACTTC. It translates to CASRGQGRSYEQYF.

This clone was observed once. V and J are TRBV4-3 and TRBJ1-4, with 9 bases that match TRBD1. V trimming: 2 bases; J trimming: 7 bases; junction bases outside the gene matches: 8. This CDR3 is 16 amino acids long. Germline CDR1 is LGHNA and CDR2 is YSLEER. In DNA, the CDR3 is TGCGCCAGCAGCCAACATTCGGGACAGGGTGGTGAAAAACTGTTTTTT. This gives the protein CASSQHSGQGGEKLFF.